This T cell receptor beta chain came from a study of blood T cell repertoires in COVID-19. Produced via immunoSEQ multiplex PCR; TCRdb's table is partial and in-frame only. The table records about 310,000 clones, roughly 88% of them present only once. The CDR3 consists of 13 residues. J was trimmed by 6 bases and V by 5 bases; bases with no gene match: 0. CDR1 SGDLS and CDR2 YYNGEE come from the germline V gene. Enrolled during active infection, Seattle patients were then followed longitudinally. This TCR was sampled from a woman in her 30s with COVID-19, enrolled during active disease. The source material was peripheral blood. This chain links TRBV9 with TRBJ2-2, with TRBD2 matching 11 bases. The CDR3 loop reads CASRTSGAGELFF. In DNA form, the CDR3 reads TGTGCCAGCAGGACTAGCGGGGCCGGGGAGCTGTTTTTT. Full variable domain (outside the CDR3, taken from reference TRBV9 and TRBJ2-2): DSGVTQTPKHLITATGQRVTLRCSPRSGDLSVYWYQQSLDQGLQFLIQYYNGEERAKGNILERFSAQQFPDLHSELNLSSLELGDSALYFCASRTSGAGELFFGEGSRLTVL.